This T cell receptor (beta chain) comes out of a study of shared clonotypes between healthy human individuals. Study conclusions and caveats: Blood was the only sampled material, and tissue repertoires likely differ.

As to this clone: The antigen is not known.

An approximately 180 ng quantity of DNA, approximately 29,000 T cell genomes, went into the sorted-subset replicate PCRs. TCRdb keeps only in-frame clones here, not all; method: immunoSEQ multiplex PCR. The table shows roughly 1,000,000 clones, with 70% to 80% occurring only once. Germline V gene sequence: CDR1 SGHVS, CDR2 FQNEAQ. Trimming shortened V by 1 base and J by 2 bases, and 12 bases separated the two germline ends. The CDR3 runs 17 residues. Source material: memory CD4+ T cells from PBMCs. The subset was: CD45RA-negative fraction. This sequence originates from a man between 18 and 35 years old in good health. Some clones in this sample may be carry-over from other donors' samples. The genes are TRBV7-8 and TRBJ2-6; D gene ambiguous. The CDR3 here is CASSLGHKAPGANVLTF. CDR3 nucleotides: TGTGCCAGCAGCTTAGGTCATAAAGCCCCTGGGGCCAACGTCCTGACTTTC.